The 25 T cell receptor beta chains listed next were all sequenced from one sample in a study of shared clonotypes between healthy human individuals. Some clones are missing from TCRdb's copy, which holds only in-frame ones; the method was immunoSEQ multiplex PCR. Seen here are around 2.5 million clones, roughly 93% observed once, and the top ten hold 0.36%. The specimen sequenced was naive CD4+ T cells from PBMCs. The subset: CD45RA+ positively selected. The source is a man aged 18 to 30 in good health. Some clones in this sample may be carry-over from other donors' samples.

V is TRBV6-5 and J is TRBJ1-4; D unclear. From germline, CDR1 is MNHEY and CDR2 SVGAGI. CDR3 length: 16 residues. V dropped 0 bases and J dropped 8 bases, with 16 bases sitting between them. CDR3 nucleotide sequence: TGTGCCAGCAGTTACTCAGTCCTAGCGGCCGAGGAAAAACTGTTTTTT. Protein sequence: CASSYSVLAAEEKLFF.

This clone showed up just once. This chain uses TRBV29-1 with TRBJ2-5, with a tentative D call TRBD1 (6 bases). Looked up from germline, CDR1 is SQVTM and CDR2 is ANQGSEA. CDR3 length: 16 amino acids. V lost 3 bases and J 10 bases, leaving 27 bases between the germline ends. The CDR3 bases are TGCAGCGTTGATCTCGGGCCAGGGGCCGAATGGGTGGGCCAGTACTTC. Translating gives CSVDLGPGAEWVGQYF.

CDR3: CASSFFRPSSYEQYF. The CDR3 DNA reads TGTGCCAGCAGTTTTTTCCGACCAAGCTCCTACGAGCAGTACTTC. V usage is TRBV6-5 and J usage is TRBJ2-7, with no clear D. The CDR3 covers 15 residues. The germline V gene encodes CDR1 MNHEY and CDR2 SVGAGI. V was trimmed by 4 bases and J by 0 bases, leaving 13 bases between them.

The chain employs TRBV27 and TRBJ1-5; D not resolved. This CDR3 is 13 amino acids long. Germline V CDR1 and CDR2: MNHEY, SMNVEV (reference sequence). Trimming pared 8 bases from V and 3 bases from J, leaving 11 bases between. CDR3 protein: CASAYRVNQPQHF. The CDR3 DNA reads TGTGCCAGCGCTTACCGGGTCAATCAGCCCCAGCATTTT.

In this sample, this clone turned up once. The rearrangement links TRBV14 to TRBJ1-5; 9 bases are shared with TRBD1. Germline values: CDR1 SGHDN, CDR2 FVKESK. The trim removed 4 bases at V and 10 bases at J, leaving 14 bases unmatched. The CDR3 is 16 amino acids. The CDR3 here is CASSPTRSGQGAPQHF. Here the CDR3 DNA reads TGTGCCAGCAGCCCCACTAGGTCGGGACAGGGAGCACCCCAGCATTTT. The whole variable domain, filled in from reference TRBV14 and TRBJ1-5, reads EAGVTQFPSHSVIEKGQTVTLRCDPISGHDNLYWYRRVMGKEIKFLLHFVKESKQDESGMPNNRFLAERTGGTYSTLKVQPAELEDSGVYFCASSPTRSGQGAPQHFGDGTRLSIL.

This clone has only one observation. J is TRBJ2-3 and V is TRBV11-2; D may correspond to TRBD1 or TRBD2 (6 bases each). This CDR3 comprises 17 residues. Germline V gene lookup returns CDR1 SGHAT and CDR2 FQNNGV. Trimming left V 5 bases short and J 4 bases short, with 22 bases between. The CDR3 loop is CASSLRGVIGYADTQYF. In nucleotides, the CDR3 is TGTGCCAGCAGCCTAAGGGGGGTAATTGGGTACGCAGATACGCAGTATTTT.

As to this clone: This specimen includes other DNA sequences encoding the same CDR3. The rearrangement links TRBV7-2 to TRBJ1-3; D possibly corresponds to TRBD1 (6 bases). Germline V gene sequence: CDR1 SGHTA, CDR2 FQGNSA. The CDR3 totals 14 residues. Trimming cost V 5 bases and J 2 bases, with 10 bases left between them. This CDR3 reads CASSLQGTGNTIYF. The CDR3 nucleotides read TGTGCCAGCAGCCTCCAGGGGACTGGAAACACCATATATTTT.

The chain links TRBV7-8 to TRBJ2-7, with D perhaps TRBD2 (5 bases). With 0 bases removed from V and 5 bases from J, the gap between germline ends came to 14 bases. Germline lookup yields CDR1 SGHVS and CDR2 FQNEAQ. There are 15 residues in the CDR3. The CDR3 DNA follows: TGTGCCAGCAGCTTAGCGGCTAGCCAACACAACGAGCAGTACTTC. This gives the protein CASSLAASQHNEQYF. Variable domain in full (rest from reference TRBV7-8 and TRBJ2-7): GAGVSQSPRYKVAKRGQDVALRCDPISGHVSLFWYQQALGQGPEFLTYFQNEAQLDKSGLPSDRFFAERPEGSVSTLKIQRTQQEDSAVYLCASSLAASQHNEQYFGPGTRLTVT.

V gene TRBV29-1 combines with J gene TRBJ2-7, with TRBD1 identical over 9 bases. The CDR3 has 12 amino acids. Germline CDR1 reads SQVTM; CDR2 reads ANQGSEA. Trimming at V came to 6 bases and at J to 4 bases, leaving 4 bases not matched to a gene. CDR3 in amino acids: CSVLQGAYEQYF. In DNA, the CDR3 is TGCAGCGTACTACAGGGGGCGTACGAGCAGTACTTC.

The chain carries TRBV28 and TRBJ2-1; 11 nucleotides agree with TRBD1. The germline gives CDR1 MDHEN, CDR2 SYDVKM. This CDR3 is built from 15 residues. With 1 base clipped from V and 8 bases from J, the junction kept 4 bases outside the gene matches. This CDR3 is CASSLSGTGGDEQFF. In DNA, the CDR3 is TGTGCCAGCAGTTTATCCGGGACAGGGGGAGATGAGCAGTTCTTC.

The genes are TRBV21-1 and TRBJ1-5. TRBV21-1 corresponds to a pseudogene. The CDR3 spans 11 residues. Here the CDR3 DNA reads TGTGCCAGAGATAGCAATCAGCCCCAGCATTTT. Protein: CARDSNQPQHF.

This rearrangement joins TRBV4-1 to TRBJ1-6; D is perhaps TRBD1 (6 bases). The ends were cut back, 3 bases at V and 9 bases at J, with 15 bases in the middle. The CDR3 is 15 amino acids. CDR1 MGHRA and CDR2 YSYEKL come from the germline V gene. The DNA of the CDR3 is TGCGCCAGCAGCCAGGAAACAGGGTTAGGTTCACCCCTCCACTTT. The encoded protein is CASSQETGLGSPLHF.

V and J are TRBV4-2 and TRBJ2-5; a possible D gene is TRBD1 (5 bases). Germline-derived CDR1 and CDR2 are LGHNA and YNFKEQ. The CDR3 covers 16 residues. V shed 0 bases and J shed 5 bases, with 16 bases lying between them. CDR3 nucleotide sequence: TGTGCCAGCAGCCAAGATCCAGGGCCTAGTCCGGAGACCCAGTACTTC. As protein: CASSQDPGPSPETQYF.

The V and J genes are TRBV30 and TRBJ1-4, with D perhaps matching TRBD1 (5 bases). Germline V gene data show CDR1 as GTSNPN and CDR2 as SVGIG (reference sequence). The CDR3 is 13 amino acids. V lost 0 bases and J 13 bases, leaving 15 bases between the germline ends. This CDR3 reads CAWSVTVQGALFF. For the CDR3, the DNA is TGTGCCTGGAGTGTGACAGTGCAGGGAGCACTGTTTTTT.

The chain employs TRBV7-2 and TRBJ1-1; no definite D call. The CDR3 is made up of 14 amino acids. V dropped 3 bases and J dropped 7 bases, with 15 bases sitting between them. The germline V gene encodes CDR1 SGHTA and CDR2 FQGNSA. CDR3 amino acids: CASSFYPLGGEAFF. CDR3 coding DNA: TGTGCCAGCAGCTTTTATCCCCTGGGAGGTGAAGCTTTCTTT.

This chain joins TRBV5-5 and TRBJ2-7, with TRBD1 matching 7 bases. The CDR3 loop spans 15 amino acids. V was clipped by 4 bases and J by 0 bases; unmatched bases: 7. In germline, CDR1 is SGHKS, CDR2 YYEKEE (reference sequence). The CDR3 nucleotides are TGTGCCAGCAGCATGACAGGGACGCACTCCTACGAGCAGTACTTC. Amino acids: CASSMTGTHSYEQYF.

The gene calls are TRBV11-3 and TRBJ2-1, with D hard to call. V gave up 2 bases and J gave up 7 bases, with 9 bases separating them. CDR1 is SGHNT and CDR2 is YENEEA in the germline V gene. This CDR3 has 13 residues. Here the CDR3 reads CASSLRVLNEQFF. CDR3 bases: TGTGCCAGCAGCTTAAGGGTCCTTAATGAGCAGTTCTTC.

This chain connects TRBV5-1 to TRBJ1-2; 8 nucleotides line up with TRBD1. Germline CDR1 is SGHRS and CDR2 is YFSETQ. The CDR3 is made up of 16 amino acids. V lost 5 bases to trimming and J lost 3 bases; unmatched junction nucleotides: 12. CDR3 DNA: TGCGCCAGCAGTGCAGGGGGCTATTTGGTGGACTATGGCTACACCTTC. Encoded protein: CASSAGGYLVDYGYTF.

The V and J genes are TRBV9 and TRBJ2-1; D is unresolved. V was cut by 4 bases and J by 3 bases, with 14 bases left in between. The CDR3 is made up of 15 amino acids. From germline, CDR1 is SGDLS and CDR2 YYNGEE. CDR3 loop: CASSRSESSYNEQFF. The CDR3 DNA is TGTGCCAGCAGCAGGTCAGAGTCAAGCTACAATGAGCAGTTCTTC.

This clone was seen a handful of times. This sequence joins TRBV2 and TRBJ2-2; possibly TRBD1 for D (6 bases). Germline CDR1 reads SNHLY; CDR2 reads FYNNEI. The CDR3 totals 15 residues. With 5 bases removed from V and 1 base from J, the gap between germline ends came to 11 bases. CDR3: CASSPGHVNTGELFF. CDR3 DNA sequence: TGTGCCAGCAGTCCGGGACACGTGAACACCGGGGAGCTGTTTTTT.

The rearrangement uses TRBV18 and TRBJ1-3; unclear D gene. Trimming shortened V by 5 bases and J by 0 bases, and 14 bases separated the two germline ends. Germline V gives CDR1 KGHSH, CDR2 LQKENI. The CDR3 is 16 residues long. The CDR3 loop is CASSFSSPSSGNTIYF. CDR3 DNA: TGTGCCAGCTCATTTTCCAGCCCGAGCTCTGGAAACACCATATATTTT.

The chain recombines TRBV7-9 with TRBJ1-1, with D possibly matching TRBD1 (6 bases). The germline V and J ends were trimmed by 5 bases and 7 bases, with 11 bases remaining between them. The V gene's germline CDR1 is SEHNR and CDR2 FQNEAQ (reference sequence). There are 12 residues in the CDR3. This CDR3 reads CASSTRQVEAFF. In nucleotides, the CDR3 is TGTGCCAGCAGCACCCGACAGGTTGAAGCTTTCTTT.

The rearrangement uses TRBV13 and TRBJ2-3; D may be TRBD2 (6 bases). V gave up 0 bases and J gave up 4 bases, with 11 bases separating them. The V gene's germline CDR1 is PRHDT and CDR2 FYEKMQ (reference sequence). The CDR3 is 15 amino acids. CDR3 amino acids: CASSLGGSRADTQYF. The DNA of the CDR3 is TGTGCCAGCAGCTTAGGCGGGAGTAGGGCAGATACGCAGTATTTT.

V is TRBV5-1 and J is TRBJ1-1; 10 bases are a match to TRBD1. This CDR3 has 15 residues. With V trimmed by 3 bases and J by 1 base, 3 bases remained unmatched. Looked up from germline, CDR1 is SGHRS and CDR2 is YFSETQ. Here the CDR3 DNA reads TGCGCCAGCAGCTACCGGGACAGGGGGAACACTGAAGCTTTCTTT. The encoded protein is CASSYRDRGNTEAFF.

This clone appeared once. In DNA form, the CDR3 reads TGTGCCAGCGGGACTAGCGGGATTAGCACAGATACGCAGTATTTT. Translating it yields CASGTSGISTDTQYF. The chain combines TRBV28 with TRBJ2-3; TRBD2 aligns across 13 bases. The CDR3 runs to 15 residues. V shed 8 bases and J 0 bases; nucleotides not matched to a gene: 2. Germline lookup yields CDR1 MDHEN and CDR2 SYDVKM. The full variable domain, its missing parts supplied by reference TRBV28 and TRBJ2-3, is DVKVTQSSRYLVKRTGEKVFLECVQDMDHENMFWYRQDPGLGLRLIYFSYDVKMKEKGDIPEGYSVSREKKERFSLILESASTNQTSMYLCASGTSGISTDTQYFGPGTRLTVL.